This T cell receptor (beta chain) was recorded in a study of regulatory T cells in long-lasting Graves disease. Broader study findings: Patients with persistent Graves' had lower TCR diversity than newly diagnosed patients.

Libraries of TCR beta came from iRepertoire HTBI primers plus Arm-PCR of CDR3 regions. Authors' data handling: The samples included roughly 62 TRBV and 14 to 15 TRBJ segments. MiXCR, applied by TCRdb to the multiplex PCR reads, yields one record per CDR3 protein. These V and J calls derive from TCRdb rather than the authors' analysis. This sample has about 440,000 distinct CDR3 sequences, with around 15% found just once. Time point described: newly diagnosed GD, antithyroid drugs for less than 3 months. Construction of the TCR library relied on RNA isolated from PBMCs. This clonotype was counted many times. Its specificity is unknown. This sample also belongs to another study, concerning T cells in Graves' hyperthyroidism and ophthalmopathy. That source reports: Diagnoses were established using clinical symptoms, serum thyroxine and TRAb, thyroid ultrasound and orbital computed tomography. Through a model of 13 V-J features, ophthalmopathy was separated from stable hyperthyroidism.

Sequenced here: peripheral blood mononuclear cells (PBMCs), sampled at new diagnosis, from a patient treated with antithyroid drugs. This sequence was found in a woman under 40 with Graves disease.

The chain's CDR3 is CAISEEASSYEQYF. The CDR3, as DNA: TGTGCCATCAGTGAGGAGGCCTCCTCCTACGAGCAGTACTTC. J is TRBJ2-7 and V is TRBV10-3, with D unclear. This CDR3 comprises 14 residues. CDR1 is ENHRY and CDR2 is SYGVKD in the germline V gene. Trimming shortened V by 2 bases and J by 0 bases, and 8 bases separated the two germline ends.